Detailed here is one T cell receptor (beta chain). In germline, CDR1 is LNHDA, CDR2 SQIVND (reference sequence). V lost 6 bases to trimming and J lost 3 bases; unmatched junction nucleotides: 2. The CDR3 is 13 amino acids. This record belongs to a study of blood T cell repertoires in COVID-19. Overall study: The cDNA or gDNA used as material had been derived from T cells, B-cell-depleted T cells, or PBMCs.

In the source study's methods: Reference gene primers were amplified, and this amplification served to estimate nucleated cell counts. Data came from immunoSEQ multiplex PCR; TCRdb stores just in-frame clones and leaves some out. That table furnishes V, J and clone size, whereas the DNA furnished D and trimming. The table has fewer than 110,000 clones, roughly 87% seen once; the top ten hold 6.2%. Material for sequencing was peripheral blood. This sequence joins TRBV19 and TRBJ2-7; TRBD1 agrees at 10 bases. The receptor comes from a human donor in a cohort sampled during active COVID-19. DNA of the CDR3: TGTGCCAGTAGCGGACAGGGGGGCTACGAGCAGTACTTC. Translating gives CASSGQGGYEQYF. Looking up the rest from reference TRBV19 and TRBJ2-7 gives the full variable domain: DGGITQSPKYLFRKEGQNVTLSCEQNLNHDAMYWYRQDPGQGLRLIYYSQIVNDFQKGDIAEGYSVSREKKESFPLTVTSAQKNPTAFYLCASSGQGGYEQYFGPGTRLTVT.